A single sample is the source of the 17 T cell receptor beta chains below, sequenced in a study of cytomegalovirus exposure and HLA in healthy donors. This PCR relied on a set of 60 Vbeta primers and 13 Jbeta primers. Using immunoSEQ multiplex PCR, the repertoire was profiled, and TCRdb retains in-frame clones only, with some absent. Of around 190,000 clones detected, about 9% appear once; the ten largest clones hold roughly 1.3%. Sequencing was performed on PBMCs. The receptors were gathered from a woman between 25 and 40 years old in good health and CMV-seropositive.

The CDR3 sequence: CASRTGSGNTIYF. As DNA, the CDR3 is TGTGCCAGCAGGACAGGCTCTGGAAACACCATATATTTT. This chain links TRBV2 with TRBJ1-3; D is possibly TRBD1 (6 bases). Trimming cost V 6 bases and J 0 bases, with 6 bases left between them. Germline V lookup: CDR1 SNHLY, CDR2 FYNNEI. This CDR3 has 13 amino acids.

The rearrangement joins TRBV30 to TRBJ1-2; no clear D gene. V dropped 1 base and J dropped 4 bases, with 16 bases sitting between them. Germline CDR1 GTSNPN, CDR2 SVGIG (reference sequence). The CDR3 contains 15 residues. The CDR3 spells CAWSAETASFYGYTF. CDR3 in DNA: TGTGCCTGGAGTGCTGAAACAGCCTCTTTCTATGGCTACACCTTC. Complete variable domain (other parts from reference TRBV30 and TRBJ1-2): SQTIHQWPATLVQPVGSPLSLECTVEGTSNPNLYWYRQAAGRGLQLLFYSVGIGQISSEVPQNLSASRPQDRQFILSSKKLLLSDSGFYLCAWSAETASFYGYTFGSGTRLTVV.

This clone was picked up a small number of times. The CDR3: CASSVSTGTKSYEQYF. The CDR3 nucleotides are TGTGCCAGCAGCGTAAGCACCGGGACAAAGAGTTACGAGCAGTACTTC. This chain links TRBV9 with TRBJ2-7; possible D gene TRBD1, 6 bases. The CDR3 has 16 residues. Germline assignment: CDR1 SGDLS and CDR2 YYNGEE. The germline V and J ends were trimmed by 1 base and 4 bases, with 18 bases remaining between them.

This clone has just a few counts. The V gene is TRBV6-5, the J gene TRBJ2-1; 8 bases align to TRBD2. The CDR3 extends over 13 amino acids. Germline lookup yields CDR1 MNHEY and CDR2 SVGAGI. J lost 7 bases, V lost 1 base, and 0 bases had no gene match. CDR3 DNA: TGTGCCAGCAGTTACTTAGCGGGAAATGAGCAGTTCTTC. It is translated as CASSYLAGNEQFF.

CDR3 bases: TGTGCCAGCAGCCCGCGACTAGCGGGAGCCCACAATGAGCAGTTCTTC. Its protein product is CASSPRLAGAHNEQFF. The chain couples TRBV7-8 to TRBJ2-1; 12 bases align to TRBD2. The CDR3 loop spans 16 amino acids. V lost 5 bases to trimming and J lost 5 bases; unmatched junction nucleotides: 7. The germline V gene encodes CDR1 SGHVS and CDR2 FQNEAQ. The full variable domain, its missing parts supplied by reference TRBV7-8 and TRBJ2-1, is GAGVSQSPRYKVAKRGQDVALRCDPISGHVSLFWYQQALGQGPEFLTYFQNEAQLDKSGLPSDRFFAERPEGSVSTLKIQRTQQEDSAVYLCASSPRLAGAHNEQFFGPGTRLTVL.

This chain connects TRBV7-2 to TRBJ1-1, with 10 positions matching TRBD1. This CDR3 is built from 15 residues. Trimming cost V 6 bases and J 5 bases; bases outside gene matches: 9. The germline V gene has CDR1 SGHTA and CDR2 FQGNSA. In DNA, the CDR3 is TGTGCCAGCAGTCCGGACAGGGGGTCATGGACTGAAGCTTTCTTT. Translating gives CASSPDRGSWTEAFF.

The CDR3 sequence is CASSGLAGGWGTDTQYF. DNA for the CDR3: TGTGCCAGCAGCGGGCTAGCGGGAGGGTGGGGCACAGATACGCAGTATTTT. V gene TRBV7-9 combines with J gene TRBJ2-3; TRBD2 agrees at 12 bases. Losses at the gene ends were 5 bases for V and 1 base for J; bases not matched to a gene: 7. Germline-derived CDR1 and CDR2 are SEHNR and FQNEAQ (reference sequence). CDR3 length: 17 amino acids.

This clone occurred a few times. The chain's CDR3 is CASSFPKTSGMTDTQYF. For the CDR3, the DNA is TGTGCCAGCAGCTTCCCCAAGACTAGCGGGATGACAGATACGCAGTATTTT. The genes are TRBV9 and TRBJ2-3; TRBD2 matches at 11 bases. The CDR3 is 17 amino acids. V lost 4 bases to trimming and J lost 3 bases; unmatched junction nucleotides: 10. CDR1 is SGDLS, CDR2 YYNGEE, per germline.

This clone was seen a handful of times. This chain links TRBV2 with TRBJ2-3; D is ambiguous. V lost 6 bases to trimming and J lost 2 bases, with 12 bases between them. Germline V gene lookup returns CDR1 SNHLY and CDR2 FYNNEI. The CDR3 is 14 residues long. Here the CDR3 reads CASRVAVATDTQYF. As DNA, the CDR3 is TGTGCCAGCAGGGTTGCGGTAGCCACAGATACGCAGTATTTT. Together with reference TRBV2 and TRBJ2-3, the CDR3 gives the full variable domain: EPEVTQTPSHQVTQMGQEVILRCVPISNHLYFYWYRQILGQKVEFLVSFYNNEISEKSEIFDDQFSVERPDGSNFTLKIRSTKLEDSAMYFCASRVAVATDTQYFGPGTRLTVL.

The V and J genes are TRBV12-5 and TRBJ2-3; 7 bases match TRBD2. V lost 3 bases, J lost 0 bases, and 9 bases stayed unmatched. This CDR3 contains 17 residues. Germline V gives CDR1 LGHNT, CDR2 FRNRAP. The CDR3 is CASGFFVGGESTDTQYF. Written as DNA, the CDR3 is TGTGCTAGTGGTTTCTTTGTGGGGGGGGAAAGCACAGATACGCAGTATTTT.

The chain combines TRBV30 with TRBJ1-6; TRBD1 is a possible D gene (5 bases). Trimming pared 3 bases from V and 3 bases from J, leaving 6 bases between. Germline V gives CDR1 GTSNPN, CDR2 SVGIG (reference sequence). The CDR3 is 13 residues long. CDR3 sequence: CAWRGVYNSPLHF. The CDR3 DNA reads TGTGCCTGGAGAGGGGTCTATAATTCACCCCTCCACTTT.

Note on this clone: Other DNA sequences in the sample encode the same CDR3. The chain employs TRBV10-1 and TRBJ2-3; D might be TRBD1 (6 bases). Germline V lookup: CDR1 WNHNN, CDR2 SYGVQD (reference sequence). The V end was cut by 9 bases, the J end by 3 bases, with 19 bases between. CDR3 length equals 15 residues. The CDR3 DNA sequence: TGCGCCAGGGGCCACAGGGCCGGAGGTACAGATACGCAGTATTTT. This encodes CARGHRAGGTDTQYF.

The V and J genes are TRBV9 and TRBJ2-7; 16 bases map to TRBD2. The CDR3 is 16 residues long. Germline assignment: CDR1 SGDLS and CDR2 YYNGEE. After removal of 2 bases from V and 5 bases from J, the junction contained 4 bases not matched to a gene. In DNA, the CDR3 is TGTGCCAGCAGCGTTGCGGGACTAGCGGGAGGGAACGAGCAGTACTTC. Translation gives CASSVAGLAGGNEQYF.

The DNA for the CDR3 is TGTGCCAGCAGTTTTGATATTAGCTCCTACGAGCAGTACTTC. Protein: CASSFDISSYEQYF. The chain employs TRBV27 and TRBJ2-7; D gene ambiguous. The CDR3 consists of 14 residues. The germline gives CDR1 MNHEY, CDR2 SMNVEV (reference sequence). The V and J ends lost 3 bases and 0 bases respectively, with 9 bases between them.

The CDR3 protein is CASSQRQGLYGYTF. The CDR3 nucleotides are TGTGCCAGCAGCCAGAGACAGGGCCTCTATGGCTACACCTTC. The chain joins TRBV14 to TRBJ1-2, with 7 nucleotides matching TRBD1. This CDR3 has 14 amino acids. J lost 4 bases, V lost 3 bases, and 5 bases had no gene match. Germline V gene sequence: CDR1 SGHDN, CDR2 FVKESK.

This clone has only a few counts. CDR3 residues: CASSQVRTANYGYTF. In DNA, the CDR3 is TGCGCCAGCAGCCAAGTAAGAACAGCTAACTATGGCTACACCTTC. The V call is TRBV4-1, the J call TRBJ1-2, with D unclear. Trimming took 1 base from V and 0 from J, leaving 9 bases between them. The CDR3 consists of 15 residues. CDR1 is MGHRA and CDR2 is YSYEKL in the germline V gene.

This clone came up a few times. In DNA form, the CDR3 reads TGCGCCAGCAGCCAGACGTTAAGCGGGAGCCCTTACAATGAGCAGTTCTTC. Translating gives CASSQTLSGSPYNEQFF. This sequence joins TRBV4-1 and TRBJ2-1; 8 nucleotides line up with TRBD2. The V gene's germline CDR1 is MGHRA and CDR2 YSYEKL. The CDR3 sequence is 17 residues long. With 3 bases clipped from V and 4 bases from J, the junction kept 11 bases outside the gene matches.